Listed below are T cell receptor beta chains from one sample, sequenced in a study of blood T cell repertoires in COVID-19. Produced via immunoSEQ multiplex PCR; TCRdb's table is partial and in-frame only. This sample has tens of thousands of clones; 89% occur once, and the top ten carry approximately 4.9%. The source material was peripheral blood. The receptors stem from a man between 60 and 70 years old with active COVID-19. Each CDR3 is given with its conserved first and last residue. The D gene is left open where the match is weak. For some rows the clone size is stated as once, few or many, or as a class when expanded; others skip it.

J,size,D,V,CDR3,DNA
TRBJ2-3,few,TRBD2,TRBV19,CASSDGLAGGQTDTQYF,TGTGCCAGTAGTGACGGACTAGCGGGAGGCCAGACAGATACGCAGTATTTT
TRBJ1-6,-,TRBD1,TRBV9,CASSVGQLNNSPLHF,TGTGCCAGCAGCGTGGGACAGCTAAATAATTCACCCCTCCACTTT
TRBJ1-6,-,-,TRBV28,CASRFRRDIYNSPLHF,TGTGCCAGCAGATTTAGGCGGGATATCTATAATTCACCCCTCCACTTT
TRBJ2-6,once,-,TRBV21-1,CASSKERTGYPGANVLTF,TGTGCCAGCAGCAAAGAGCGGACAGGGTACCCTGGGGCCAACGTCCTGACTTTC
TRBJ1-3,once,-,TRBV6-5,CAATLRARSGNTIYF,TGTGCCGCGACCCTGAGGGCGCGCTCTGGAAACACCATATATTTT
TRBJ2-1,-,TRBD1,TRBV7-3,CASSLTRTGNEQFF,TGTGCCAGCAGCTTAACTAGGACAGGTAATGAGCAGTTCTTC
TRBJ1-4,few,-,TRBV18,CASSPRDSGEKLFF,TGTGCCAGCTCACCCCGGGATTCGGGTGAAAAACTGTTTTTT
TRBJ2-7,-,-,TRBV2,CASGPLGQYF,TGTGCCAGTGGCCCCCTTGGGCAGTACTTC
TRBJ2-7,-,TRBD2,TRBV5-1,CASSLTGTSTYEQYF,TGCGCCAGCAGCTTGACCGGGACTAGTACCTACGAGCAGTACTTC
TRBJ2-7,once,TRBD1,TRBV15,CATSRPGQIYEQYF,TGTGCCACCAGCCGACCGGGACAGATATACGAGCAGTACTTC
TRBJ2-4,once,-,TRBV7-2,CASSPAGPGNIQYF,TGTGCCAGCAGCCCGGCGGGGCCCGGGAACATTCAGTACTTC
TRBJ1-1,once,TRBD1,TRBV6-2/TRBV6-3,CASSYSEQGSTEAFF,TGTGCCAGCAGTTACTCGGAACAGGGGAGCACTGAAGCTTTCTTT
TRBJ1-1,few,-,TRBV12-3/TRBV12-4,CASNRGGPTEAFF,TGTGCCAGTAATCGGGGGGGGCCCACTGAAGCTTTCTTT
TRBJ2-2,once,TRBD2,TRBV5-4,CASSLAGRNTGELFF,TGTGCCAGCAGTCTAGCGGGGCGAAACACCGGGGAGCTGTTTTTT
TRBJ2-7,-,-,TRBV14,CASSQASYEQYF,TGTGCCAGCAGCCAAGCGAGCTACGAGCAGTACTTC
TRBJ2-7,few,TRBD2,TRBV4-2,CASSQVDSLGLASYEQYF,TGTGCCAGCAGCCAAGTCGATTCTTTGGGACTAGCGTCTTACGAGCAGTACTTC
TRBJ2-3,-,TRBD2,TRBV6-2/TRBV6-3,CASSLPSGATDTQYF,TGTGCCAGCAGCCTGCCTAGCGGTGCTACAGATACGCAGTATTTT
TRBJ2-3,once,TRBD2,TRBV7-2,CASSPSGTSTDTQYF,TGTGCCAGCAGCCCGAGCGGGACTAGCACAGATACGCAGTATTTT
TRBJ2-7,once,TRBD2,TRBV7-9,CASSQTSGRIYEQYF,TGTGCCAGCAGCCAGACTAGCGGGAGAATCTACGAGCAGTACTTC
TRBJ2-1,-,-,TRBV7-8,CASSARPGLVNNEQFF,TGTGCCAGCAGCGCTAGGCCGGGACTGGTAAACAATGAGCAGTTCTTC